This T cell receptor beta chain originates from a study of technical replicates of blood from a few donors. Assay used: immunoSEQ multiplex PCR; TCRdb lists only in-frame clones, some missing. The table includes about 79,000 clones, 91% detected once. The sample was T cells isolated from PBMCs. The receptor's source is a human donor in good health. Some clones in this sample may be carry-over from other donors' samples.

CDR3 region: CASSYEGGYTF. DNA for the CDR3: TGTGCCAGCAGTTACGAGGGTGGCTACACCTTC. This chain connects TRBV6-5 to TRBJ1-2; D call uncertain. Germline lookup yields CDR1 MNHEY and CDR2 SVGAGI. V lost 2 bases, J lost 7 bases, and 5 bases lay in between. This CDR3 region has 11 residues.